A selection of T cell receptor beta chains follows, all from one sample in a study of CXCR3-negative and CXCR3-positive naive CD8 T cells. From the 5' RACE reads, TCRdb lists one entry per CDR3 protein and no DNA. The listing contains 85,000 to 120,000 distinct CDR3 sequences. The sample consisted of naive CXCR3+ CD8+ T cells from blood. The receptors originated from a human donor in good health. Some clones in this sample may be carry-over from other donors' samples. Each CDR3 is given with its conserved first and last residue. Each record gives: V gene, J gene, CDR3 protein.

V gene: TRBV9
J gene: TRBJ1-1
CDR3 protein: CASNPGVGYTEAFF

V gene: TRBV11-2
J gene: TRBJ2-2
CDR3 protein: CASSENQGSGELFF

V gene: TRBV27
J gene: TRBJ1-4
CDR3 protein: CASSSSLGSGKLFF

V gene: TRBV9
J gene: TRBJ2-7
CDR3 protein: CASSAGTSASYEQYF

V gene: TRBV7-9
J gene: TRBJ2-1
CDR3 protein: CASSPLGVSEFNEQFF

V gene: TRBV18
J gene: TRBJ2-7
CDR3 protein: CASSERPGSYEQYF

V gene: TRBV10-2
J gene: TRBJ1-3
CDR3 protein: CASSPSDSGNTIYF

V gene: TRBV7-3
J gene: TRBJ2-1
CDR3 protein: CASSPAGGLNEQFF

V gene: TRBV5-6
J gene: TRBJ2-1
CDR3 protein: CASSHGTGQQFF

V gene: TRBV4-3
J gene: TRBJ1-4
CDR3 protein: CASSQDRGSDNEKLFF

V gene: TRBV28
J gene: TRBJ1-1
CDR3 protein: CASRGQTNTEAFF

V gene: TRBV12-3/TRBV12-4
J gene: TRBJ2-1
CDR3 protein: CASTTTEGYNEQFF

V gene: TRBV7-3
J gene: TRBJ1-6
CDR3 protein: CASAGNSPLHF

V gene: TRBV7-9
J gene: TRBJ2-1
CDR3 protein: CASSLAESVEQFF

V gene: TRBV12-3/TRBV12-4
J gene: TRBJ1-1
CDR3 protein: CASSPFPNTEAFF

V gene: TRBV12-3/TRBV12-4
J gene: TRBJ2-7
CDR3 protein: CASSFADEQYF

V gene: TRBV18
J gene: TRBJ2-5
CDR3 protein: CASSPSRLQETQYF

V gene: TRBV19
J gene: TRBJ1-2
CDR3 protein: CASSIAPLAGYTF

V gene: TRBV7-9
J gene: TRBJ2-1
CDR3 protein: CASSASGTAWNNEQFF

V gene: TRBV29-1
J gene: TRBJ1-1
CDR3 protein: CGVVWDLNTEAFF

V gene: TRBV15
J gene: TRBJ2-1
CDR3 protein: CATSIANNEQFF

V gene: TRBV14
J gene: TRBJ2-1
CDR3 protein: CASSQGYAAGREQFF

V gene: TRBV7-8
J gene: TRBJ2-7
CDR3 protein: CASSDEMAWTGGYEQYF

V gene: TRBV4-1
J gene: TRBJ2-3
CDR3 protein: CASSQPGVLTDTQYF

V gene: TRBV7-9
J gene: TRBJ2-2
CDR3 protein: CASSLGMVGELFF

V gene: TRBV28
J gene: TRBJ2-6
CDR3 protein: CVVQSGANVLTF

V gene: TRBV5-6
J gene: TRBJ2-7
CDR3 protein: CASSLQGSSYEQYF

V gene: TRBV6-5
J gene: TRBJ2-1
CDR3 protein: CASSMLGSRSPYNEQFF

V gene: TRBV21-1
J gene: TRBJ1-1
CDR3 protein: CASSKGAVNTEAFF

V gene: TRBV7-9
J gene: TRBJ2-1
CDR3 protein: CASRPGTSGGINEQFF

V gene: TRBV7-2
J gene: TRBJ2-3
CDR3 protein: CASSGLSAGGPYRTDTQYF

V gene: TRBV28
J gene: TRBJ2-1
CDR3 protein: CASSLSGAQFF

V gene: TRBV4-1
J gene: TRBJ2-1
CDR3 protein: CASSETGSAQFF

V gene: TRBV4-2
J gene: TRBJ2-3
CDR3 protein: CASSPRDWEGADTQYF

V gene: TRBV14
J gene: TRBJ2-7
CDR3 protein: CATRDSNSYEQYF

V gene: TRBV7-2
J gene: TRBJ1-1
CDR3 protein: CASSLEIGGIEAFF

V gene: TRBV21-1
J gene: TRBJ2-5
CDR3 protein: CASSKVPGQRQETQYF

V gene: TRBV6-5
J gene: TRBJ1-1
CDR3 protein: CASSYQPRTEAFF

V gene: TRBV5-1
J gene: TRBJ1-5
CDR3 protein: CASSLEGGANQPQHF